The 10 T cell receptor beta chains reported below all come from one sample, sequenced in a study of T-cell memory formation after mild COVID-19. TCRdb fed the 5' RACE reads into MiXCR, producing one record per CDR3 protein. The sample includes approximately 450,000 distinct CDR3 sequences, roughly 20% of them seen just once. Sequenced sample: PBMCs or a T cell subset sorted from them (not recorded which). The origin of the receptors is an adult woman who had mild COVID-19 (a few samples of this study predate the infection). Cell type and time point are not known.

The rearrangement uses TRBV29-1 and TRBJ1-1; tentatively, D is TRBD1 (5 bases). Germline CDR1 SQVTM, CDR2 ANQGSEA. The CDR3 is 13 residues long. Trimming pared 3 bases from V and 8 bases from J, leaving 16 bases between. The CDR3 DNA reads TGCAGCGTTGATGGGACCCTAACCACCGAAGCTTTCTTT. It specifies CSVDGTLTTEAFF.

This clonotype was counted ten times or more. The genes are TRBV2 and TRBJ2-7; 7 positions match TRBD1. Per the germline V gene, CDR1 is SNHLY and CDR2 is FYNNEI. Unmatched junction bases numbered 9, after V lost 7 bases and J lost 6 bases. The CDR3 runs 13 residues. This CDR3 is CASTFLRDSEQYF. The CDR3 nucleotides read TGTGCCAGCACCTTCTTGAGGGACAGCGAGCAGTACTTC.

This clonotype was detected only a few times. The genes are TRBV4-1 and TRBJ2-2; 8 bases are shared with TRBD2. CDR3 length equals 17 residues. After removal of 4 bases from V and 0 bases from J, the junction contained 7 bases not matched to a gene. In germline, CDR1 is MGHRA, CDR2 YSYEKL. CDR3 coding DNA: TGCGCCAGCAGCCCGTATAGCGGGGAGACGAACACCGGGGAGCTGTTTTTT. Protein product: CASSPYSGETNTGELFF.

This clonotype was found a few times. This sequence joins TRBV27 and TRBJ2-2, with TRBD2 as a possible D gene (6 bases). The germline V gene encodes CDR1 MNHEY and CDR2 SMNVEV (reference sequence). Trimming took off 1 base at V and 0 bases at J, with 18 bases between the two ends. This CDR3 spans 19 amino acids. CDR3 loop: CASSLFSMGGAPNTGELFF. The CDR3 nucleotides read TGTGCCAGCAGTTTATTCTCGATGGGCGGGGCTCCGAACACCGGGGAGCTGTTTTTT.

The chain links TRBV7-9 to TRBJ2-1, with 8 bases identical to TRBD2. V gave up 1 base and J gave up 8 bases; unmatched junction bases: 7. CDR3 size: 15 residues. CDR1 and CDR2 from the germline V gene are SEHNR and FQNEAQ (reference sequence). Here the CDR3 reads CASSLGRGGQDEQFF. The CDR3 DNA follows: TGTGCCAGCAGCTTAGGCCGGGGGGGCCAGGATGAGCAGTTCTTC.

This clonotype was counted a few times. This chain links TRBV4-1 with TRBJ2-5; no firm D call. The CDR3 runs 15 residues. V was pared by 1 base and J by 1 base, with 10 bases between. Germline lookup yields CDR1 MGHRA and CDR2 YSYEKL. In DNA form, the CDR3 reads TGCGCCAGCAGCCAAGTCGTTGGGATCCAAGAGACCCAGTACTTC. It yields the protein CASSQVVGIQETQYF.

The table lists this clonotype with a few counts. The genes are TRBV7-2 and TRBJ1-2; tentatively, D is TRBD1 (5 bases). The CDR3 covers 11 residues. Germline V CDR1 and CDR2: SGHTA, FQGNSA. The V gene lost 3 bases and the J gene lost 8 bases, with 7 bases spanning the gap. Written as DNA, the CDR3 is TGTGCCAGCAGCTTGAAGGGGGGCTACACCTTC. This translates into CASSLKGGYTF.

This chain uses TRBV25-1 with TRBJ2-5, with D possibly being TRBD2 (5 bases). This CDR3 contains 14 residues. Germline V gives CDR1 MGHDK, CDR2 SYGVNS. Trimming took 6 bases from V and 5 from J, leaving 16 bases between them. CDR3 sequence reads: CASSERLHGETQYF. In DNA form, the CDR3 reads TGTGCCAGCAGCGAGCGGCTACATGGGGAGACCCAGTACTTC.

This clonotype turned up a few times. The chain carries TRBV6-6 and TRBJ1-2; tentative D call: TRBD1 (5 bases). V was clipped by 5 bases and J by 4 bases, with 11 bases between them. The germline V gene has CDR1 MNHNY and CDR2 SVGAGI (reference sequence). The CDR3 is 13 amino acids. CDR3 bases: TGTGCCAGCAGTCGAGGGGAACTCTATGGCTACACCTTC. This codes for CASSRGELYGYTF.

This clonotype was seen only a few times. The chain uses TRBV21-1 and TRBJ2-3; the table's TRBD1 call for D was not verified on the DNA. TRBV21-1 is noted as a pseudogene. CDR3 length equals 16 residues. CDR3: CASSFSRGSSTDTQYF. DNA for the CDR3: TGTGCCAGCAGCTTTTCAAGGGGGTCTAGCACAGATACGCAGTATTTT.